This TCR beta chain was found in a study of blood T cell repertoires in COVID-19. Some clones are missing from TCRdb's copy, which holds only in-frame ones; the method was immunoSEQ multiplex PCR. Among approximately 52,000 clones listed, around 93% were seen once. The sample was peripheral blood. This clonotype was obtained from a man aged 45 to 65 with acute or convalescent COVID-19.

This chain's CDR3 is CASNQEARNTIYF. The CDR3 DNA is TGTGCCAGCAATCAGGAAGCCCGAAACACCATATATTTT. The V call is TRBV11-3, the J call TRBJ1-3; D is unresolved. The CDR3 loop spans 13 amino acids. From germline, CDR1 is SGHNT and CDR2 YENEEA. Between the trimmed V and J ends, which lost 7 bases and 5 bases, there was a span of 12 bases.